These 13 T cell receptor beta chains came from one sample sequenced in a study of OX40 agonist ivuxolimab in advanced cancers. The table came from immunoSEQ multiplex PCR; TCRdb's copy has only in-frame clones and leaves some out. Found here are around 40,000 clones, around 82% of them singletons; the top ten hold roughly 8%. Specimen: CD4+ or CD8+ T cells sorted from blood, collected in a trial of the OX40 agonist ivuxolimab. The receptor set was obtained from an adult with an advanced solid tumor such as melanoma, head and neck, liver or kidney cancer.

The chain is built from TRBV28 and TRBJ2-7; 7 bases align to TRBD2. CDR3 size: 14 residues. Germline values: CDR1 MDHEN, CDR2 SYDVKM. With 6 bases clipped from V and 0 bases from J, the junction kept 5 bases outside the gene matches. Written as DNA, the CDR3 is TGTGCCAGCAGGCTAGCGGCTAGCTCCTACGAGCAGTACTTC. Its protein is CASRLAASSYEQYF.

The chain has TRBV9 and TRBJ2-1; TRBD2 agrees at 10 bases. The CDR3 is 15 amino acids. The J segment lost 5 bases and the V segment lost 4 bases, leaving 6 bases of the junction unmatched. Germline values: CDR1 SGDLS, CDR2 YYNGEE. Here the CDR3 reads CASSSPSGSHNEQFF. The CDR3 region has the DNA TGTGCCAGCAGCAGCCCTAGCGGGAGCCACAATGAGCAGTTCTTC.

The chain employs TRBV6-5 and TRBJ1-1, with D tentatively TRBD1 (5 bases). Trimming took 6 bases from V and 1 from J, leaving 6 bases between them. The CDR3 is 12 residues long. Germline V gene data show CDR1 as MNHEY and CDR2 as SVGAGI. This chain's CDR3 is CASSGQNTEAFF. The CDR3 nucleotides are TGTGCCAGCAGCGGACAGAACACTGAAGCTTTCTTT.

This clone was counted only a few times. V is TRBV11-2 and J is TRBJ1-6; maybe TRBD1 (6 bases). Deletions cut 1 base from V and 7 bases from J, with 11 bases between. CDR1 SGHAT and CDR2 FQNNGV come from the germline V gene. The CDR3 extends over 15 amino acids. CDR3 nucleotide sequence: TGTGCCAGCAGCTTAGTAGGGGGGAGGAATTCACCCCTCCACTTT. This sequence encodes CASSLVGGRNSPLHF.

This clone was seen once. The J gene is TRBJ2-1, the V gene TRBV4-1; 7 bases match TRBD2. CDR3 length: 16 residues. Germline loops: CDR1 MGHRA, CDR2 YSYEKL. The junction had 12 bases not matched to a gene; V was cut back by 3 bases and J by 7 bases. The CDR3 nucleotides are TGCGCCAGCAGCCAGGTCTTGGCGGGAGAGTCTAATGAGCAGTTCTTC. It translates to CASSQVLAGESNEQFF.

J is TRBJ2-7 and V is TRBV5-1, with 7 bases lining up with TRBD1. CDR1 is SGHRS, CDR2 YFSETQ, per germline. This CDR3 contains 14 residues. Losses at the gene ends were 4 bases for V and 3 bases for J; bases not matched to a gene: 7. CDR3 coding DNA: TGCGCCAGCAGCGTCGGGCGGACAGGCTACGAGCAGTACTTC. Translation: CASSVGRTGYEQYF.

This rearrangement joins TRBV7-6 to TRBJ2-2; D is unresolved. Between the trimmed V and J ends, which lost 1 base and 3 bases, there was a span of 12 bases. This CDR3 comprises 16 residues. CDR1 is SGHVS and CDR2 is FNYEAQ in the germline V gene. CDR3: CASSLGRTADTGELFF. In DNA, the CDR3 is TGTGCCAGCAGCTTAGGACGGACGGCTGACACCGGGGAGCTGTTTTTT.

The gene calls are TRBV29-1 and TRBJ1-3; D unresolved. V shed 1 base and J shed 1 base, with 14 bases lying between them. The CDR3 length is 16 residues. Germline values: CDR1 SQVTM, CDR2 ANQGSEA. In DNA, the CDR3 is TGCAGCGTTGAAGTTGAGGGCTCGGTTTCTGGAAACACCATATATTTT. Its translation is CSVEVEGSVSGNTIYF.

The chain joins TRBV2 to TRBJ2-1; 7 bases match TRBD2. Germline values: CDR1 SNHLY, CDR2 FYNNEI. Germline trimming cut 1 base from V and 8 bases from J; bases unmatched to any gene: 8. The CDR3 covers 15 residues. The CDR3 DNA reads TGTGCCAGCAGTGAAGGTCGCGGGAGTTCTGATGAGCAGTTCTTC. Translated: CASSEGRGSSDEQFF.

The chain carries TRBV6-4 and TRBJ2-1; no definite D call. Germline V gene lookup returns CDR1 MRHNA and CDR2 SNTAGT. V was shortened by 2 bases and J by 5 bases, with 7 bases between the two germline ends. CDR3 length: 13 amino acids. Here the CDR3 DNA reads TGTGCCAGCAGTGACGGGCGGAACAATGAGCAGTTCTTC. Its translation is CASSDGRNNEQFF.

The V and J genes are TRBV7-2 and TRBJ2-5, with 9 bases aligning to TRBD1. This CDR3 region has 13 residues. The V and J ends lost 5 bases and 7 bases, in that order; junction bases with no gene match: 5. Looked up from germline, CDR1 is SGHTA and CDR2 is FQGNSA. CDR3 residues: CASSEQGAGTQYF. The CDR3 DNA follows: TGTGCCAGCAGCGAACAGGGGGCTGGGACCCAGTACTTC.

This rearrangement joins TRBV7-2 to TRBJ2-1, with TRBD2 matching over 8 bases. Trimming took 0 bases from V and 8 from J; bases not matched to a gene: 9. CDR1 and CDR2 from the germline V gene are SGHTA and FQGNSA. The CDR3 runs to 16 residues. The CDR3 region has the DNA TGTGCCAGCAGCTTAGCTACCGGACTAGCAGTGGATGAGCAGTTCTTC. It yields the protein CASSLATGLAVDEQFF.

The rearrangement uses TRBV5-6 and TRBJ2-6; 7 bases map to TRBD1. The germline CDR1 and CDR2 sequences are SGHDT and YYEEEE. V was clipped by 2 bases and J by 0 bases; unmatched bases: 5. CDR3 size: 17 residues. The CDR3 DNA sequence: TGTGCCAGCAGCTTTGACAGGGTTGTCTCTGGGGCCAACGTCCTGACTTTC. Translating it yields CASSFDRVVSGANVLTF.